The 26 T cell receptor beta chains below all came from one sample that was sequenced in a study of T cells in Graves' hyperthyroidism and ophthalmopathy. Researchers amplified the TCR beta CDR3 regions from RNA transcripts. An initial round of RT-PCR targeting the TCR CDR3 relied on the HTBI primer set. MiXCR was run by TCRdb on the multiplex PCR reads, yielding one entry per CDR3 protein. This table holds 400,000 to 600,000 distinct CDR3 sequences, roughly 16% found once. Input material: blood. The receptors derive from a woman aged 25 to 39 with Graves' ophthalmopathy.

This clonotype was counted only a few times. The chain joins TRBV6-6 to TRBJ2-3; a weak D match, TRBD2 (7 bases). V was trimmed by 2 bases and J by 1 base, leaving 16 bases between them. This CDR3 spans 17 amino acids. CDR1 is MNHNY and CDR2 is SVGAGI in the germline V gene (reference sequence). The CDR3 nucleotides are TGTGCCAGCAGTTACAGGGAGGGGGGAATCGGCACAGATACGCAGTATTTT. Residues: CASSYREGGIGTDTQYF.

This clonotype occurred many times. CDR3 DNA: TGTGCCAGCAGTTTATGGGGTCACACCGGGGAGCTGTTTTTT. Its translation: CASSLWGHTGELFF. The chain joins TRBV28 to TRBJ2-2; D not certain. V was clipped by 0 bases and J by 3 bases, with 5 bases between them. The CDR3 is 14 amino acids. Germline V CDR1 and CDR2: MDHEN, SYDVKM.

This clonotype was seen more than once but under ten times. This CDR3 is CSAETGRNTEAFF. The CDR3 DNA is TGCAGTGCCGAGACGGGCAGGAACACTGAAGCTTTCTTT. The chain combines TRBV20-1 with TRBJ1-1; D is uncertain. Germline V CDR1 and CDR2: DFQATT, SNEGSKA (reference sequence). The CDR3 loop spans 13 amino acids. V dropped 6 bases and J dropped 1 base, with 12 bases sitting between them.

This clonotype was observed at least ten times. The chain carries TRBV3-1 and TRBJ1-5; D possibly corresponds to TRBD1 (5 bases). The CDR3 is 16 residues long. V lost 0 bases, J lost 6 bases, and 15 bases lay in between. The germline V gene has CDR1 LGHDT and CDR2 YNNKEL (reference sequence). The CDR3 region is CASSQDSGRVSQPQHF. The CDR3 DNA reads as TGTGCCAGCAGCCAAGATTCGGGCAGGGTCTCTCAGCCCCAGCATTTT.

This clonotype has a count of ten or more. The chain joins TRBV6-2 or TRBV6-3 to TRBJ1-6, with TRBD1 matching 8 bases. Germline CDR1 and CDR2: MNHEY and SVGEGT. V gave up 2 bases and J gave up 5 bases; unmatched junction bases: 8. The CDR3 sequence is 17 residues long. The CDR3 bases are TGTGCCAGCAGTTACACCGAGACAGGGGCACATAATTCACCCCTCCACTTT. Amino acids: CASSYTETGAHNSPLHF.

The gene calls are TRBV18 and TRBJ2-2; 7 bases are a match to TRBD1. Germline trimming cut 3 bases from V and 1 base from J; bases unmatched to any gene: 11. CDR3 size: 18 residues. The germline V gene encodes CDR1 KGHSH and CDR2 LQKENI. This CDR3 reads CASSPLPSTGRNTGELFF. The CDR3 nucleotides are TGTGCCAGCTCACCCCTCCCTTCGACAGGGCGGAACACCGGGGAGCTGTTTTTT.

This clonotype has only a few counts. The chain has TRBV11-2 and TRBJ1-4; D is undetermined. Trimming shortened V by 2 bases and J by 5 bases, and 9 bases separated the two germline ends. CDR3 length: 14 amino acids. Per germline, CDR1 SGHAT and CDR2 FQNNGV. CDR3 region: CASSLYGLNEKLFF. The CDR3 DNA sequence: TGTGCCAGCAGCTTATACGGACTGAATGAAAAACTGTTTTTT.

The sample holds many counts of this clonotype. The rearrangement uses TRBV11-3 and TRBJ2-2, with D perhaps assigned TRBD1 or TRBD2 (5 bases each). Deletions cut 5 bases from V and 7 bases from J, with 11 bases between. This CDR3 is built from 13 residues. CDR1 and CDR2 from the germline V gene are SGHNT and YENEEA. The CDR3 sequence is CASSPSRGGELFF. The CDR3 bases are TGTGCCAGCAGCCCTTCGAGGGGCGGGGAGCTGTTTTTT.

This clonotype came up many times. The V and J genes are TRBV18 and TRBJ2-7; D gene ambiguous. The CDR3 has 13 amino acids. Germline V gene lookup returns CDR1 KGHSH and CDR2 LQKENI. V lost 9 bases, J lost 5 bases, and 17 bases lay in between. CDR3 in DNA: TGTGCCAGTTGCCCCGGTGGAGATAACGAGCAGTACTTC. Its translation: CASCPGGDNEQYF.

The table lists this clonotype with many counts. The gene calls are TRBV28 and TRBJ1-2; maybe TRBD1 (6 bases). Trimming took off 8 bases at V and 1 base at J, with 11 bases between the two ends. The CDR3 loop spans 13 amino acids. Germline V gives CDR1 MDHEN, CDR2 SYDVKM. CDR3 nucleotides: TGTGCCAGCGCTAGGGGGGGTAACTATGGCTACACCTTC. Translated, it gives CASARGGNYGYTF.

This clonotype was seen repeatedly, ten times or more. The rearrangement joins TRBV5-5 to TRBJ1-5; D possibly corresponds to TRBD1 (6 bases). V shed 5 bases and J shed 3 bases, with 15 bases lying between them. Germline V gene data show CDR1 as SGHKS and CDR2 as YYEKEE (reference sequence). The CDR3 contains 15 residues. CDR3 nucleotide sequence: TGTGCCAGCAGTTCTCAGGGGCTAAACAATCAGCCCCAGCATTTT. This translates into CASSSQGLNNQPQHF.

The chain uses TRBV30 and TRBJ2-3; D possibly matches TRBD1 or TRBD2 (5 bases each). Germline V CDR1 and CDR2: GTSNPN, SVGIG (reference sequence). The CDR3 runs to 12 residues. Trimming cost V 8 bases and J 2 bases, with 11 bases left between them. The CDR3 protein is CAGGGSTDTQYF. DNA for the CDR3: TGTGCCGGGGGTGGCTCCACAGATACGCAGTATTTT.

This chain joins TRBV20-1 and TRBJ2-3; TRBD1 is a possible D gene (5 bases). The CDR3 covers 13 residues. Trimming pared 5 bases from V and 1 base from J, leaving 10 bases between. Germline CDR1 is DFQATT and CDR2 is SNEGSKA (reference sequence). The CDR3 DNA reads TGCAGTGCTGCAGGGATAGGCACAGATACGCAGTATTTT. It encodes CSAAGIGTDTQYF.

The rearrangement joins TRBV5-4 to TRBJ2-1; tentative D call: TRBD1 (5 bases). This CDR3 has 13 amino acids. Germline V lookup: CDR1 SGHNT, CDR2 YYREEE (reference sequence). Trimming took off 4 bases at V and 7 bases at J, with 12 bases between the two ends. CDR3 in amino acids: CASSQDTLNEQFF. As DNA, the CDR3 is TGTGCCAGCAGCCAGGACACCTTGAATGAGCAGTTCTTC.

A few counts support this clonotype. The rearrangement joins TRBV19 to TRBJ1-1, with 7 bases aligning to TRBD1. Germline assignment: CDR1 LNHDA and CDR2 SQIVND (reference sequence). The CDR3 contains 13 residues. The J segment lost 5 bases and the V segment lost 6 bases, leaving 6 bases of the junction unmatched. The CDR3 DNA follows: TGTGCCAGTAGGACAGGGCGGGCTACTGAAGCTTTCTTT. It is translated as CASRTGRATEAFF.

The V call is TRBV12-3 or TRBV12-4, the J call TRBJ2-3; D not resolved. Trimming took 2 bases from V and 5 from J, leaving 8 bases between them. The CDR3 is made up of 13 amino acids. The CDR3 coding sequence is TGTGCCAGCAGTTTACTATCCATAGATACGCAGTATTTT. Its protein is CASSLLSIDTQYF.

This clonotype was counted at least ten times. The chain employs TRBV28 and TRBJ2-7; the match to TRBD1 covers 10 bases. V was pared by 3 bases and J by 3 bases, with 5 bases of the junction left unmatched. CDR1 MDHEN and CDR2 SYDVKM come from the germline V gene. The CDR3 is 15 amino acids. CDR3 coding DNA: TGTGCCAGCAGTTTCGTGGGGACAGGGGACTACGAGCAGTACTTC. This encodes CASSFVGTGDYEQYF. The full variable domain, in which reference TRBV28 and TRBJ2-7 provide the parts outside the CDR3, is DVKVTQSSRYLVKRTGEKVFLECVQDMDHENMFWYRQDPGLGLRLIYFSYDVKMKEKGDIPEGYSVSREKKERFSLILESASTNQTSMYLCASSFVGTGDYEQYFGPGTRLTVT.

The rearrangement uses TRBV20-1 and TRBJ2-4; D not resolved. This CDR3 region has 13 residues. Germline assignment: CDR1 DFQATT and CDR2 SNEGSKA (reference sequence). Trimming took 2 bases from V and 1 from J, leaving 6 bases between them. The DNA for the CDR3 is TGCAGTGCTAGACCGCGGGCCAAAAACATTCAGTACTTC. It specifies CSARPRAKNIQYF.

This clonotype has only a few counts. The genes are TRBV7-3 and TRBJ2-1, with D possibly being TRBD2 (5 bases). The CDR3 has 12 amino acids. V was cut by 4 bases and J by 10 bases, with 11 bases left in between. The germline V gene has CDR1 SGHTA and CDR2 FQGTGA. The CDR3 region is CASSSGIGEQFF. Here the CDR3 DNA reads TGTGCCAGCAGCTCCGGGATTGGGGAGCAGTTCTTC.

V usage is TRBV18 and J usage is TRBJ2-7; tentatively, D is TRBD1 (5 bases). V dropped 1 base and J dropped 0 bases, with 10 bases sitting between them. The CDR3 extends over 15 amino acids. The germline gives CDR1 KGHSH, CDR2 LQKENI. This chain's CDR3 is CASSPRQLSSYEQYF. The CDR3 DNA reads TGTGCCAGCTCACCACGACAGCTAAGCTCCTACGAGCAGTACTTC. Drawing the rest from reference TRBV18 and TRBJ2-7, the complete variable domain is NAGVMQNPRHLVRRRGQEARLRCSPMKGHSHVYWYRQLPEEGLKFMVYLQKENIIDESGMPKERFSAEFPKEGPSILRIQQVVRGDSAAYFCASSPRQLSSYEQYFGPGTRLTVT.

The chain has TRBV4-2 and TRBJ1-5; TRBD1 matches 11 bases. The ends lost 0 bases at V and 7 bases at J; junction bases unmatched: 2. The CDR3 consists of 15 residues. Germline lookup yields CDR1 LGHNA and CDR2 YNFKEQ. The CDR3 is CASSQEGQGGQPQHF. CDR3 DNA: TGTGCCAGCAGCCAAGAGGGACAGGGGGGACAGCCCCAGCATTTT.

This clonotype has ten or more counts. The rearrangement links TRBV5-1 to TRBJ2-7; D is perhaps TRBD2 (6 bases). V lost 3 bases and J 3 bases, leaving 19 bases between the germline ends. The CDR3 length is 16 residues. Looked up from germline, CDR1 is SGHRS and CDR2 is YFSETQ. The CDR3 is CASSSFSGLKFYEQYF. In nucleotides, the CDR3 is TGCGCCAGCAGCTCCTTCTCGGGACTGAAGTTCTACGAGCAGTACTTC.

This clonotype was found many times. This chain links TRBV7-2 with TRBJ2-7, with TRBD2 as a possible D gene (5 bases). Germline V gives CDR1 SGHTA, CDR2 FQGNSA. V lost 5 bases to trimming and J lost 2 bases, with 19 bases between them. The CDR3 has 16 residues. The CDR3 nucleotides are TGTGCCAGCAGCGCCGCGAGGGAAGGAAGGACCTACGAGCAGTACTTC. Translating gives CASSAAREGRTYEQYF.

This chain links TRBV24-1 with TRBJ1-2; D may be TRBD1 (5 bases). The ends were cut back, 10 bases at V and 4 bases at J, with 9 bases in the middle. This CDR3 is built from 11 residues. Germline CDR1 reads KGHDR; CDR2 reads SFDVKD. The CDR3 DNA reads TGTGCCACGTGGGACGGCTATGGCTACACCTTC. Its translation is CATWDGYGYTF.

The chain combines TRBV7-2 with TRBJ1-1; maybe TRBD1 (5 bases). V lost 6 bases, J lost 4 bases, and 21 bases lay in between. Germline V gene lookup returns CDR1 SGHTA and CDR2 FQGNSA. CDR3 length: 16 residues. Written as DNA, the CDR3 is TGTGCCAGCAGTTCAAGGCAGGGCCGGTGGTTCACTGAAGCTTTCTTT. Translated: CASSSRQGRWFTEAFF.

This clonotype was seen more than once but under ten times. The J gene is TRBJ1-2, the V gene TRBV14; weak D call: TRBD1 (6 bases). The V gene's germline CDR1 is SGHDN and CDR2 FVKESK. V shed 1 base and J shed 0 bases, with 12 bases lying between them. The CDR3 is made up of 16 amino acids. This CDR3 reads CASSQVGTRANYGYTF. The CDR3 DNA follows: TGTGCCAGCAGCCAAGTGGGGACAAGAGCTAACTATGGCTACACCTTC.